These T cell receptor beta chains were read from a single sample in a study of vaccination and CD4 T cells after COVID-19. Antigens for these TCRs are unknown. TCRdb used MiXCR to reprocess the PCR reads, holding one entry per CDR3 protein. In the table there are about 12,000 distinct CDR3 sequences, 35% to 45% of which are singletons. Specimen: cultured CD4+ T cells from blood. The receptors were sampled from a human donor with COVID-19. The CDR3 runs from the conserved cysteine through the conserved F or W. D genes are given only for firm matches. Expanded clones are given a class, and other clones once, few, many or no size at all.

- | few | TRBJ1-6 | TRBV20-1 | TGCAGTGCTAGACACGAACAGGGTTATAATTCACCCCTCCACTTT | CSARHEQGYNSPLHF
TRBD1 | - | TRBJ2-5 | TRBV5-1 | TGCGCCAGCCGACCCCTCGACAGGGCCCTCAATACCCAGTACTTC | CASRPLDRALNTQYF
TRBD2 | - | TRBJ2-1 | TRBV5-1 | TGCGCCAGCGGATATAGCGGGGGGGCCAATGAGCAGTTCTTC | CASGYSGGANEQFF
- | - | TRBJ2-1 | TRBV7-2 | TGTGCCAGCAGCTCACAGGGTTCGAATGAGCAGTTCTTC | CASSSQGSNEQFF
- | - | TRBJ2-3 | TRBV21-1 | TGTGCCAGCAGCCCCAGACCCAGGACAGGATTAAATACGCAGTATTTT | CASSPRPRTGLNTQYF
- | few | TRBJ2-3 | TRBV11-1 | TGTGCCAGCAGCTTCGATGGGGGTGATACGCAGTATTTT | CASSFDGGDTQYF
- | once | TRBJ1-2 | TRBV28 | TGTGCCAGCACCGAACAGGACAACTATGGCTACACCTTC | CASTEQDNYGYTF
TRBD1 | - | TRBJ1-5 | TRBV6-1 | TGTGCCAGCAGAGGGCGACAGGGTTCTCAGCCCCAGCATTTT | CASRGRQGSQPQHF
TRBD2 | few | TRBJ2-7 | TRBV6-2/TRBV6-3 | TGTGCCACCGCGTCGACTAGCGGGGTCGCTTCCTACGAGCAGTACTTC | CATASTSGVASYEQYF
- | - | TRBJ2-4 | TRBV7-9 | TGTGCCAGCAGCTCGTCTAGAGGGGTCAGCAGAAACATTCAGTACTTC | CASSSSRGVSRNIQYF
TRBD1 | - | TRBJ1-2 | TRBV5-1 | TGCGCCAGCAGCGTCGACCCGGGACAGGGGGCCTATGGCTACACCTTC | CASSVDPGQGAYGYTF
- | few | TRBJ1-2 | TRBV12-3/TRBV12-4 | TGTGCCAGCAGTTTAGCGCCTGTTCGTAGCGAGTCCTATGGCTACACCTTC | CASSLAPVRSESYGYTF
- | - | TRBJ2-7 | TRBV6-2/TRBV6-3 | TGTGCCAGCAGAAGACAGTCCTACGAGCAGTACTTC | CASRRQSYEQYF
- | once | TRBJ2-2 | TRBV6-1 | TGTGCCAGCAGTCCCCCGGGGCAGGGATCCACCGGGGAGCTGTTTTTT | CASSPPGQGSTGELFF
- | few | TRBJ1-6 | TRBV6-1 | TGTGCCAGCAGTGCAGGGCCCTATAATTCACCCCTCCACTTT | CASSAGPYNSPLHF
- | few | TRBJ2-3 | TRBV6-1 | TGTGCCAGCAGGCGGGGGCCTAGCACAGATACGCAGTATTTT | CASRRGPSTDTQYF
- | - | TRBJ1-2 | TRBV19 | TGTGCCAGCGGGGAGCTGAATGGCTACACCTTC | CASGELNGYTF
TRBD1 | few | TRBJ1-1 | TRBV27 | TGTGCCAGCAGTTTATCGATAAGGAGGGGGCGAACTGAAGCTTTCTTT | CASSLSIRRGRTEAFF
- | once | TRBJ2-5 | TRBV5-1 | TGCGCCAGCAGCGCGACTCCGGGTTCGGAGGAGACCCAGTACTTC | CASSATPGSEETQYF
TRBD2 | - | TRBJ2-1 | TRBV6-1 | TGTGCCAGCAGTAGCAAAGCGGGGCGGACCTTGGGGAGGTACAATGAGCAGTTCTTC | CASSSKAGRTLGRYNEQFF
TRBD2 | few | TRBJ2-3 | TRBV20-1 | TGCAGTGCCCAAGGGCGGGGGGGCTCAGATACGCAGTATTTT | CSAQGRGGSDTQYF
- | few | TRBJ1-5 | TRBV11-3 | TGTGCCAGCAGCCCGGACAGCAATCAGCCCCAGCATTTT | CASSPDSNQPQHF
- | few | TRBJ2-2 | TRBV5-1 | TGCGCCAGCAGCTTGGGGGACACACACAACACCGGGGAGCTGTTTTTT | CASSLGDTHNTGELFF
- | - | TRBJ2-5 | TRBV5-4 | TGTGCCAGCAGCTGGAAGGGCGCGTCGGAGACCCAGTACTTC | CASSWKGASETQYF
- | - | TRBJ1-1 | TRBV5-1 | TGCGCCAGCAGCTTGGCTAGAGGCAACACTGAAGCTTTCTTT | CASSLARGNTEAFF
- | - | TRBJ2-6 | TRBV5-1 | TGCGCCAGCAGCTTTGTGGATTTCTCTGGGGCCAACGTCCTGACTTTC | CASSFVDFSGANVLTF
TRBD1 | - | TRBJ1-1 | TRBV7-3 | TGTGCCAGCAGCCCGGGGACAGGGAAAGCTTTCTTT | CASSPGTGKAFF
TRBD2 | - | TRBJ2-5 | TRBV20-1 | TGCAGTGCTAGAGATATACGCGGGGGGCAGGAGACCCAGTACTTC | CSARDIRGGQETQYF